The 31 T cell receptor beta chains given below trace back to one sample, sequenced in a study of control samples from healthy donors and cancer patients. This table comes from immunoSEQ multiplex PCR, and its TCRdb copy is limited to in-frame clones, with some not included. The data contain about 150,000 clones, 94% of them singletons. The sequenced sample was blood. All receptors derive from a man aged 40-49 years in good health.

This CDR3 is CASSLALGNTEAFF. The CDR3 DNA follows: TGCGCCAGCAGCTTGGCCCTGGGGAACACTGAAGCTTTCTTT. This chain links TRBV5-1 with TRBJ1-1; D gene ambiguous. The CDR3 sequence is 14 residues long. From germline, CDR1 is SGHRS and CDR2 YFSETQ. Between the trimmed V and J ends, which lost 0 bases and 1 base, there was a span of 7 bases.

The genes are TRBV10-1 and TRBJ1-4, with D possibly TRBD1 on 5 matching bases. Germline lookup yields CDR1 WNHNN and CDR2 SYGVQD (reference sequence). Trimming removed 0 bases at V and 6 bases at J, with 17 bases between. This CDR3 spans 17 amino acids. The CDR3 loop reads CASSESEGHRIHEKLFF. In nucleotides, the CDR3 is TGCGCCAGCAGTGAGTCGGAGGGGCACAGGATCCATGAAAAACTGTTTTTT.

The chain joins TRBV15 to TRBJ2-5, with D uncertain. V shed 0 bases and J shed 5 bases, with 7 bases lying between them. Per the germline V gene, CDR1 is LNHNV and CDR2 is YYDKDF (reference sequence). This CDR3 has 13 residues. CDR3 region: CATSRDIGETQYF. In DNA, the CDR3 is TGTGCCACCAGCAGAGATATCGGGGAGACCCAGTACTTC.

This chain connects TRBV12-3 or TRBV12-4 to TRBJ1-1; no definite D call. The CDR3 loop spans 12 amino acids. Trimming took 7 bases from V and 2 from J, leaving 8 bases between them. The CDR3 bases are TGTGCCAGCACCAAGACTAACACTGAAGCTTTCTTT. Amino acid sequence: CASTKTNTEAFF.

The sample holds one count of this clone. The chain links TRBV5-6 to TRBJ2-1; 7 bases line up with TRBD1. From germline, CDR1 is SGHDT and CDR2 YYEEEE. V lost 4 bases and J lost 10; bases outside the gene matches: 5. This CDR3 contains 12 residues. The CDR3 coding sequence is TGTGCCAGCAGCCCCGGGACAGTCGAGCAGTTCTTC. Its translation: CASSPGTVEQFF. The full variable domain, with the rest looked up from reference TRBV5-6 and TRBJ2-1, is DAGVTQSPTHLIKTRGQQVTLRCSPKSGHDTVSWYQQALGQGPQFIFQYYEEEERQRGNFPDRFSGHQFPNYSSELNVNALLLGDSALYLCASSPGTVEQFFGPGTRLTVL.

The chain employs TRBV5-1 and TRBJ1-1; 9 bases line up with TRBD1. Per the germline V gene, CDR1 is SGHRS and CDR2 is YFSETQ. The V segment lost 0 bases and the J segment 14 bases; nucleotides outside the gene matches: 11. The CDR3 contains 14 residues. CDR3 region: CASSLAGLGQGPFF. The CDR3 DNA reads as TGCGCCAGCAGCTTGGCCGGGTTGGGACAGGGACCCTTCTTT.

The chain has TRBV10-3 and TRBJ2-5; tentatively, D is TRBD2 (6 bases). The CDR3 loop spans 14 amino acids. Trimming pared 4 bases from V and 5 bases from J, leaving 14 bases between. Germline V gives CDR1 ENHRY, CDR2 SYGVKD. CDR3 sequence: CAISGEDPNETQYF. The CDR3 region has the DNA TGTGCCATCAGTGGGGAGGACCCGAATGAGACCCAGTACTTC.

This chain links TRBV29-1 with TRBJ1-1, with D maybe TRBD1 (6 bases). The V end lost 0 bases, the J end lost 11 bases, and 13 bases lay between the germline ends. The CDR3 has 12 residues. CDR1 and CDR2 (germline): SQVTM, ANQGSEA. Here the CDR3 reads CSVEENREYAFF. The DNA for the CDR3 is TGCAGCGTTGAAGAAAACAGGGAATACGCTTTCTTT.

This clone was seen only once. The chain is built from TRBV7-2 and TRBJ2-3; 13 bases align to TRBD2. Per germline, CDR1 SGHTA and CDR2 FQGNSA. The trim removed 1 base at V and 5 bases at J, leaving 6 bases unmatched. There are 17 residues in the CDR3. In DNA form, the CDR3 reads TGTGCCAGCAGCTTAGAACTAGCGGGGGGGCCTATAGATACGCAGTATTTT. This encodes CASSLELAGGPIDTQYF.

The V call is TRBV10-1, the J call TRBJ1-1; D is perhaps TRBD1 (6 bases). The CDR3 loop spans 14 amino acids. Looked up from germline, CDR1 is WNHNN and CDR2 is SYGVQD (reference sequence). V was cut by 8 bases and J by 0 bases, with 13 bases left in between. Written as DNA, the CDR3 is TGCGCCAGCTCCCCGGACAGCATGAACACTGAAGCTTTCTTT. Encoded protein: CASSPDSMNTEAFF.

This clone was seen just once. This rearrangement joins TRBV7-3 to TRBJ1-1; D possibly corresponds to TRBD1 (6 bases). The germline V and J ends were trimmed by 2 bases and 2 bases, with 12 bases remaining between them. CDR1 is SGHTA, CDR2 FQGTGA, per germline. CDR3 length: 15 residues. The CDR3 bases are TGTGCCAGCAGCTTAGTGACAGGCCCCAACACTGAAGCTTTCTTT. As protein: CASSLVTGPNTEAFF.

The gene calls are TRBV6-6 and TRBJ1-4; D might be TRBD1 (5 bases). With 8 bases removed from V and 6 bases from J, the gap between germline ends came to 16 bases. The CDR3 spans 14 residues. Per germline, CDR1 MNHNY and CDR2 SVGAGI (reference sequence). CDR3 sequence (DNA): TGTGCCAGCGAATGGGGGGACGGTGATGAAAAACTGTTTTTT. Protein sequence: CASEWGDGDEKLFF.

CDR3 nucleotides: TGTGCCAGCAGCCACAGGGATGGCGACGAGCAGTACTTC. It encodes CASSHRDGDEQYF. This chain links TRBV3-1 (or the pseudogene TRBV3-2) with TRBJ2-7, with D possibly being TRBD1 (5 bases). The germline V gene encodes CDR1 LGHDT and CDR2 YNNKEL (reference sequence). V lost 3 bases and J lost 5, with 11 bases in between. This CDR3 has 13 residues.

This sequence joins TRBV2 and TRBJ2-7; 9 bases match TRBD1. This CDR3 has 15 amino acids. The V gene end was trimmed by 8 bases and the J gene end by 2 bases; junction bases not matched to a gene: 10. Looked up from germline, CDR1 is SNHLY and CDR2 is FYNNEI. Written as DNA, the CDR3 is TGTGCCAGCGAGGGGCGGGACAGGGTAACCTACGAGCAGTACTTC. Its protein is CASEGRDRVTYEQYF.

The V and J genes are TRBV5-4 and TRBJ1-6, with unresolved D. Deletions cut 3 bases from V and 9 bases from J, with 13 bases between. This CDR3 contains 14 residues. CDR1 and CDR2 from the germline V gene are SGHNT and YYREEE (reference sequence). The DNA for the CDR3 is TGTGCCAGCAGCTCCGCGGTACTGGGTTCACCCCTCCACTTT. Protein: CASSSAVLGSPLHF.

V and J are TRBV20-1 and TRBJ1-2; D perhaps matches TRBD1 (5 bases). Looked up from germline, CDR1 is DFQATT and CDR2 is SNEGSKA (reference sequence). The CDR3 has 11 residues. The germline V and J ends were trimmed by 5 bases and 4 bases, with 8 bases remaining between them. CDR3 residues: CSAGRAYGYTF. CDR3 nucleotides: TGCAGTGCTGGCAGGGCCTATGGCTACACCTTC.

The CDR3: CASGSRTGRFNYGYTF. The CDR3 nucleotides are TGTGCTAGTGGTTCACGGACAGGGCGATTTAACTATGGCTACACCTTC. The chain carries TRBV12-5 and TRBJ1-2; TRBD1 aligns across 8 bases. Germline CDR1 LGHNT, CDR2 FRNRAP. This CDR3 is 16 amino acids long. V gave up 4 bases and J gave up 1 base; unmatched junction bases: 8. The full variable domain, completed using reference TRBV12-5 and TRBJ1-2, is DARVTQTPRHKVTEMGQEVTMRCQPILGHNTVFWYRQTMMQGLELLAYFRNRAPLDDSGMPKDRFSAEMPDATLATLKIQPSEPRDSAVYFCASGSRTGRFNYGYTFGSGTRLTVV.

DNA for the CDR3: TGTGCCAGCAGTTTTCGGGCCCCAGGGGGGCCCTCCTACACCTTC. Its protein product is CASSFRAPGGPSYTF. The V and J genes are TRBV27 and TRBJ1-2; 7 bases line up with TRBD1. There are 15 residues in the CDR3. Germline V gene lookup returns CDR1 MNHEY and CDR2 SMNVEV (reference sequence). The V gene end was trimmed by 3 bases and the J gene end by 10 bases; junction bases not matched to a gene: 14.

V usage is TRBV28 and J usage is TRBJ1-5; the D gene is possibly TRBD1 (6 bases). Per the germline V gene, CDR1 is MDHEN and CDR2 is SYDVKM. V was cut by 11 bases and J by 7 bases, with 15 bases left in between. The CDR3 is 12 amino acids. The CDR3 DNA follows: TGTGCCGGTCAACAGGGAGGACAGCCCCAGCATTTT. It specifies CAGQQGGQPQHF.

The rearrangement joins TRBV5-1 to TRBJ2-7; D gene ambiguous. Germline lookup yields CDR1 SGHRS and CDR2 YFSETQ. The CDR3 extends over 13 amino acids. Trimming cost V 0 bases and J 2 bases, with 6 bases left between them. CDR3 sequence reads: CASSLGPTYEQYF. Written as DNA, the CDR3 is TGCGCCAGCAGCTTGGGACCGACCTACGAGCAGTACTTC.

Worth noting for this clone: This same CDR3 is encoded by further DNA sequences in the sample. The J gene is TRBJ1-5, the V gene TRBV28, with 10 nucleotides matching TRBD1. Germline V gives CDR1 MDHEN, CDR2 SYDVKM. The CDR3 spans 14 residues. The J segment lost 5 bases and the V segment lost 3 bases, leaving 1 base of the junction unmatched. The CDR3, as DNA: TGTGCCAGCAGTTTGGGACAGGGGCATCAGCCCCAGCATTTT. Translated: CASSLGQGHQPQHF.

The chain uses TRBV28 and TRBJ1-4, with a weak D call TRBD1 (5 bases). The V end lost 4 bases, the J end lost 7 bases, and 13 bases lay between the germline ends. Germline values: CDR1 MDHEN, CDR2 SYDVKM. CDR3 length equals 14 residues. For the CDR3, the DNA is TGTGCCAGCAGTTGGGGGAGGGGAAGTGAAAAACTGTTTTTT. As protein: CASSWGRGSEKLFF.

The chain links TRBV5-1 to TRBJ2-7; 11 bases align to TRBD1. Germline CDR1 SGHRS, CDR2 YFSETQ. Trimming took 4 bases from V and 3 from J; bases not matched to a gene: 3. The CDR3 has 14 amino acids. The CDR3 bases are TGCGCCAGCAGCATGGACAGGGGGCGCTACGAGCAGTACTTC. This codes for CASSMDRGRYEQYF.

This clone was observed a single time. This rearrangement joins TRBV19 to TRBJ1-6; D uncertain. V lost 5 bases to trimming and J lost 6 bases, with 11 bases between them. This CDR3 has 14 amino acids. Looked up from germline, CDR1 is LNHDA and CDR2 is SQIVND (reference sequence). CDR3 in DNA: TGTGCCAGTAGTCCCTCCACCTCTAATTCACCCCTCCACTTT. It codes for CASSPSTSNSPLHF.

This chain's CDR3 is CASSRLGQLEAFF. In nucleotides, the CDR3 is TGTGCCAGCAGCCGATTGGGACAGCTTGAAGCTTTCTTT. This chain links TRBV7-9 with TRBJ1-1, with 7 bases lining up with TRBD1. Trimming cost V 5 bases and J 7 bases; bases outside gene matches: 7. The CDR3 extends over 13 amino acids. From germline, CDR1 is SEHNR and CDR2 FQNEAQ (reference sequence).

The chain recombines TRBV11-2 with TRBJ1-3; D may be TRBD1 (5 bases). V was cut by 5 bases and J by 0 bases, with 8 bases left in between. The CDR3 is made up of 14 amino acids. CDR1 is SGHAT, CDR2 FQNNGV, per germline. The CDR3 region has the DNA TGTGCCAGCAGCCGGGGCAGCTCTGGAAACACCATATATTTT. As protein: CASSRGSSGNTIYF.

This clone was detected once. The chain joins TRBV10-3 to TRBJ1-5; D unresolved. Trimming stripped 4 bases from V and 0 bases from J, with 4 bases between. The CDR3 has 13 amino acids. Germline values: CDR1 ENHRY, CDR2 SYGVKD. Written as DNA, the CDR3 is TGTGCCATCAGTGGGGGTAGCAATCAGCCCCAGCATTTT. Translated: CAISGGSNQPQHF.

The J gene is TRBJ2-7, the V gene TRBV6-5; 7 bases fit TRBD1. J lost 2 bases, V lost 5 bases, and 3 bases had no gene match. This CDR3 has 13 residues. The germline V gene encodes CDR1 MNHEY and CDR2 SVGAGI. CDR3 nucleotide sequence: TGTGCCAGCAGTCGAGGGACAGCCTACGAGCAGTACTTC. As protein: CASSRGTAYEQYF.

The chain employs TRBV6-6 and TRBJ1-4; no firm D call. The CDR3 sequence is 13 residues long. Per the germline V gene, CDR1 is MNHNY and CDR2 is SVGAGI (reference sequence). Trimming removed 7 bases at V and 4 bases at J, with 10 bases between. CDR3: CASTRDYNEKLFF. In DNA form, the CDR3 reads TGTGCCAGCACCCGGGATTATAATGAAAAACTGTTTTTT.

V is TRBV30 and J is TRBJ1-3; D is unclear. The V end was cut by 3 bases, the J end by 0 bases, with 12 bases between. This CDR3 is 15 amino acids long. Germline V gene sequence: CDR1 GTSNPN, CDR2 SVGIG (reference sequence). In DNA form, the CDR3 reads TGTGCCTGGAGGACCTGGAATAGCTCTGGAAACACCATATATTTT. Encoded protein: CAWRTWNSSGNTIYF.

The V call is TRBV4-2, the J call TRBJ1-6; tentatively, D is TRBD1 (5 bases). This CDR3 comprises 15 residues. From germline, CDR1 is LGHNA and CDR2 YNFKEQ. Trimming left V 0 bases short and J 7 bases short, with 10 bases between. The CDR3, as DNA: TGTGCCAGCAGCCAAGACAGGGTGGAGAATTCACCCCTCCACTTT. Its protein product is CASSQDRVENSPLHF.